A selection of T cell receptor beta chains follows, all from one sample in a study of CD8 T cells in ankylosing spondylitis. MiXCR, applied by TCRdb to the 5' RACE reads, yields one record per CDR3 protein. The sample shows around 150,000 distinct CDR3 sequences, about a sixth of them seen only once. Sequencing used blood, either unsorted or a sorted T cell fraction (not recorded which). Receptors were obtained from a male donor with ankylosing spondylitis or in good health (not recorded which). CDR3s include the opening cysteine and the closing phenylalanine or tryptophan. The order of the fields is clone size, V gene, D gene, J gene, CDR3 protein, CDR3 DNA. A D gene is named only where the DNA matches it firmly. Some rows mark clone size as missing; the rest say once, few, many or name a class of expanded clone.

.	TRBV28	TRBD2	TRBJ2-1	CASSQTGTSPYNEQFF	TGTGCCAGCAGTCAAACCGGGACTAGCCCCTACAATGAGCAGTTCTTC
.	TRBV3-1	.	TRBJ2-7	CASSQDVGEQYF	TGTGCCAGCAGCCAAGATGTGGGCGAGCAGTACTTC
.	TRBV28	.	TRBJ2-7	CASSSSGGGGEQYF	TGTGCCAGCAGTTCCTCCGGGGGTGGGGGCGAGCAGTACTTC
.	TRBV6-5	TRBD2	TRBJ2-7	CASSFTSGRASYEQYF	TGTGCCAGCAGTTTTACTAGCGGGAGGGCCTCCTACGAGCAGTACTTC
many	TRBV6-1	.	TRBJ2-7	CASSAGNSYEQYF	TGTGCCAGCAGTGCAGGTAACTCCTACGAGCAGTACTTC
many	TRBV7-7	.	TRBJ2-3	CASSLGMALGDTQYF	TGTGCCAGCAGCTTAGGCATGGCCCTGGGAGATACGCAGTATTTT
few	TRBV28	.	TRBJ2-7	CASSLQDWSYEQYF	TGTGCCAGCAGTTTACAGGACTGGTCCTACGAGCAGTACTTC
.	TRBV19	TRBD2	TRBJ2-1	CASSIVSGRGNEQFF	TGTGCCAGTAGTATAGTTAGCGGGAGAGGGAATGAGCAGTTCTTC
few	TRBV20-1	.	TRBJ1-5	CSARDRTATPNQPQHF	TGCAGTGCTAGAGATCGAACAGCTACCCCTAATCAGCCCCAGCATTTT
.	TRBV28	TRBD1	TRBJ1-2	CASSFRGTDGYTF	TGTGCCAGCAGTTTTCGGGGGACAGATGGCTACACCTTC
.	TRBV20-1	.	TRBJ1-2	CSARGGTNYGYTF	TGCAGTGCTAGGGGCGGGACAAACTATGGCTACACCTTC
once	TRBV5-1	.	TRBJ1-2	CASSCTGYGYTF	TGCGCCAGCAGCTGCACAGGGTATGGCTACACCTTC
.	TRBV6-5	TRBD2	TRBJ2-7	CASRPNVAGAYEQYF	TGTGCCAGCAGACCAAACGTGGCGGGAGCCTACGAGCAGTACTTC
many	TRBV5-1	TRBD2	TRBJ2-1	CASHRTSGENEQFF	TGCGCCAGCCATCGGACTAGCGGGGAAAATGAGCAGTTCTTC
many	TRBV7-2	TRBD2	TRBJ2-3	CASSPGTSGGGADTQYF	TGTGCCAGCAGCCCCGGGACTAGCGGGGGTGGAGCAGATACGCAGTATTTT
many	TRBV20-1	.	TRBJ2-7	CSARDVPGAYEQYF	TGCAGTGCTAGAGATGTACCGGGGGCCTACGAGCAGTACTTC
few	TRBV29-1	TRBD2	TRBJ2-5	CSVVGGTSGTETQYF	TGCAGCGTTGTGGGTGGGACTAGCGGGACTGAGACCCAGTACTTC
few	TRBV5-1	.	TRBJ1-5	CASSLGSPNQPQHF	TGCGCCAGCAGCTTGGGGTCGCCCAATCAGCCTCAGCATTTT
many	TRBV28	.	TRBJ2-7	CASRPGGGAGEQYF	TGTGCCAGCAGGCCAGGTGGGGGGGCGGGCGAGCAGTACTTC
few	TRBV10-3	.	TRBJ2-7	CAISGGLLIPYEQYF	TGTGCCATCAGTGGGGGACTCCTCATCCCCTACGAGCAGTACTTC
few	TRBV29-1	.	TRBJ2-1	CSVVRRLYNEQFF	TGCAGCGTTGTGAGACGTCTTTACAATGAGCAGTTCTTC
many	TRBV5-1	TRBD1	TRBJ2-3	CASSPGQGRDTQYF	TGCGCCAGCAGCCCAGGACAGGGACGGGATACGCAGTATTTT
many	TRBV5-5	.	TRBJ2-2	CASSWGTGLSTGELFF	TGTGCCAGCAGCTGGGGAACGGGACTGTCTACCGGGGAGCTGTTTTTT
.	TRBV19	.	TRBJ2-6	CASTAGLGESGANVLTF	TGTGCCAGTACGGCGGGTTTAGGGGAGTCTGGGGCCAACGTCCTGACTTTC
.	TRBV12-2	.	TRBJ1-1	CASRFVPGGRHTEAFF	TGTGCAAGTCGCTTCGTGCCGGGTGGGAGGCACACTGAAGCTTTCTTT
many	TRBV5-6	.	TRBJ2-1	CASSSSATQISHEQFF	TGTGCCAGCAGCTCTTCGGCTACCCAGATTAGCCATGAGCAGTTCTTC
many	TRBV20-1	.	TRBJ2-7	CSALEDRRSARGEQYF	TGCAGCGCCCTCGAGGACAGACGTTCGGCAAGGGGCGAGCAGTACTTC
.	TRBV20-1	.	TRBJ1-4	CSAARGRGEKLFF	TGCAGTGCTGCCAGGGGCCGAGGAGAAAAACTGTTTTTT
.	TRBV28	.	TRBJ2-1	CASGQGLLAGAQFF	TGTGCCAGCGGACAGGGGCTCCTAGCGGGCGCTCAGTTCTTC
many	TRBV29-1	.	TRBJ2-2	CSVEDLFGPLGAGELFF	TGCAGCGTTGAAGATCTTTTTGGGCCCCTGGGTGCCGGGGAGCTGTTTTTT
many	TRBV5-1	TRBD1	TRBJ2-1	CASTSAPDRASNEQFF	TGCGCCAGCACCTCTGCCCCGGACAGGGCTTCGAATGAGCAGTTCTTC
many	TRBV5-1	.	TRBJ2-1	CASSFGQGPYNEQFF	TGCGCCAGCAGCTTCGGGCAGGGCCCCTACAATGAGCAGTTCTTC
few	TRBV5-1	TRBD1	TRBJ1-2	CASSLDPGGTYGYTF	TGCGCCAGCAGCTTGGATCCAGGGGGAACCTATGGCTACACCTTC
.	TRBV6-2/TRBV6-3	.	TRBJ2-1	CASSNSIEQFF	TGTGCCAGCAGTAATAGCATTGAGCAGTTCTTC
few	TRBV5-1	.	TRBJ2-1	CASSLVGMSYNEQFF	TGCGCCAGCAGCTTGGTAGGGATGTCCTACAATGAGCAGTTCTTC
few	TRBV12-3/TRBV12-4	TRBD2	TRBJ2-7	CASRRTSGSLEQYF	TGTGCCAGCAGGAGGACTAGCGGGAGTCTCGAGCAGTACTTC
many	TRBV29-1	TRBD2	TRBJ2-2	CSVEGWSSGSSGELFF	TGCAGCGTTGAAGGGTGGTCTAGCGGGAGTTCCGGGGAGCTGTTTTTT